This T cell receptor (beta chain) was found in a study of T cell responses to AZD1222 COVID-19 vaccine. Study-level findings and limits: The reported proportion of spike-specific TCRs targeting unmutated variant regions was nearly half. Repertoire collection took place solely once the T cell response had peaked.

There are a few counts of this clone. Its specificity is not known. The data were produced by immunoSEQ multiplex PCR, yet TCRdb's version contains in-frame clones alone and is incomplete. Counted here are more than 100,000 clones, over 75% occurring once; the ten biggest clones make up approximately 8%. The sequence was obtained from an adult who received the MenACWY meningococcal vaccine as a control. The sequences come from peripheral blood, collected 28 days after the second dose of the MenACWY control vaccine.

CDR3 protein: CASAAGDTQYF. The DNA of the CDR3 is TGTGCCAGTGCCGCCGGAGATACGCAGTATTTT. The rearrangement uses TRBV19 and TRBJ2-3; D is ambiguous. V lost 8 bases, J lost 5 bases, and 8 bases lay in between. The CDR3 totals 11 residues. Looked up from germline, CDR1 is LNHDA and CDR2 is SQIVND (reference sequence).